These 9 T cell receptor beta chains share one sample of origin, sequenced in a study of vaccination and CD4 T cells after COVID-19. Sample treatment: roughly 11-day PBMC culture with coronavirus spike peptide pools or control peptides (ViraFEST assay). Ahead of the COVID-19 pandemic (2011-2018), the CD4+ T cells of the unexposed donor were collected. Their antigens are not known. Sequencing of DNA taken from cultured CD4+ T cells relied on the Oncomine TCR Beta short-read assay. TCRdb itself ran the PCR reads through MiXCR, one entry per CDR3 protein. The table has 7,500 to 9,000 distinct CDR3 sequences, 45% seen once. Sequencing was performed on CD4+ T cells from blood, cultured in vitro. These receptors originate from a human donor in good health.

CDR3 loop: CSARFGAKETQYF. CDR3 nucleotides: TGCAGTGCTAGATTCGGGGCAAAAGAGACCCAGTACTTC. J is TRBJ2-5 and V is TRBV20-1; the D gene could be TRBD1 or TRBD2 (5 bases each). Per germline, CDR1 DFQATT and CDR2 SNEGSKA (reference sequence). The CDR3 sequence is 13 residues long. The ends were cut back, 2 bases at V and 3 bases at J, with 10 bases in the middle.

This rearrangement joins TRBV12-5 to TRBJ1-1, with TRBD1 as a possible D gene (5 bases). Germline V gives CDR1 LGHNT, CDR2 FRNRAP. Between the trimmed V and J ends, which lost 0 bases and 1 base, there was a span of 9 bases. The CDR3 is 15 residues long. CDR3: CASGLVLGRNTEAFF. The CDR3 coding sequence is TGTGCTAGTGGTTTGGTATTGGGACGGAACACTGAAGCTTTCTTT.

The rearrangement uses TRBV20-1 and TRBJ1-5; D not certain. Trimming cost V 0 bases and J 3 bases, with 9 bases left between them. CDR1 is DFQATT, CDR2 SNEGSKA, per germline (reference sequence). The CDR3 is 14 amino acids. For the CDR3, the DNA is TGCAGTGCTAGAGATCCCAGGAACAATCAGCCCCAGCATTTT. This sequence encodes CSARDPRNNQPQHF.

In this sample, this clonotype turned up a few times. The chain couples TRBV6-1 to TRBJ1-1, with D perhaps TRBD1 (5 bases). Trimming took 8 bases from V and 7 from J, leaving 17 bases between them. Per the germline V gene, CDR1 is MNHNS and CDR2 is SASEGT. This CDR3 has 13 amino acids. The CDR3 nucleotides read TGTGCCAGCGAGCAACAGGTGGCGGTTGAAGCTTTCTTT. The encoded protein is CASEQQVAVEAFF.

The chain uses TRBV7-6 and TRBJ2-7; D uncertain. V lost 1 base, J lost 2 bases, and 9 bases lay in between. Germline CDR1 SGHVS, CDR2 FNYEAQ. The CDR3 has 14 residues. CDR3 residues: CASSLDASTYEQYF. DNA for the CDR3: TGTGCCAGCAGCTTAGACGCGTCAACCTACGAGCAGTACTTC.

The chain couples TRBV7-9 to TRBJ1-1; D is uncertain. This CDR3 comprises 14 residues. V lost 10 bases to trimming and J lost 2 bases, with 17 bases between them. The germline V gene encodes CDR1 SEHNR and CDR2 FQNEAQ (reference sequence). The DNA for the CDR3 is TGTGCCACCGGGATCACACAGACTAACACTGAAGCTTTCTTT. It codes for CATGITQTNTEAFF.

The chain carries TRBV7-9 and TRBJ2-3; 10 bases are shared with TRBD2. The CDR3 is 17 amino acids. V lost 5 bases to trimming and J lost 5 bases; unmatched junction nucleotides: 13. Germline CDR1 SEHNR, CDR2 FQNEAQ (reference sequence). The CDR3 loop is CASSPSRRAGGIDTQYF. As DNA, the CDR3 is TGTGCCAGCAGCCCCTCCAGGCGAGCGGGGGGGATAGATACGCAGTATTTT. Variable domain in full (rest from reference TRBV7-9 and TRBJ2-3): DTGVSQNPRHKITKRGQNVTFRCDPISEHNRLYWYRQTLGQGPEFLTYFQNEAQLEKSRLLSDRFSAERPKGSFSTLEIQRTEQGDSAMYLCASSPSRRAGGIDTQYFGPGTRLTVL.

This clonotype was counted between two and nine times. The chain is built from TRBV6-1 and TRBJ2-7; D call uncertain. Germline V gene lookup returns CDR1 MNHNS and CDR2 SASEGT. Trimming shortened V by 7 bases and J by 7 bases, and 11 bases separated the two germline ends. The CDR3 covers 11 residues. The CDR3 here is CASMGTGEQYF. The DNA for the CDR3 is TGTGCCAGCATGGGTACTGGGGAGCAGTACTTC.

The gene calls are TRBV19 and TRBJ1-1; a weak D match, TRBD1 (5 bases). Looked up from germline, CDR1 is LNHDA and CDR2 is SQIVND (reference sequence). The V and J ends lost 3 bases and 7 bases respectively, with 18 bases between them. This CDR3 is 15 amino acids long. The CDR3 spells CASSMPPAGRREAFF. CDR3 nucleotides: TGTGCCAGTAGTATGCCCCCGGCAGGGCGCCGTGAAGCTTTCTTT.